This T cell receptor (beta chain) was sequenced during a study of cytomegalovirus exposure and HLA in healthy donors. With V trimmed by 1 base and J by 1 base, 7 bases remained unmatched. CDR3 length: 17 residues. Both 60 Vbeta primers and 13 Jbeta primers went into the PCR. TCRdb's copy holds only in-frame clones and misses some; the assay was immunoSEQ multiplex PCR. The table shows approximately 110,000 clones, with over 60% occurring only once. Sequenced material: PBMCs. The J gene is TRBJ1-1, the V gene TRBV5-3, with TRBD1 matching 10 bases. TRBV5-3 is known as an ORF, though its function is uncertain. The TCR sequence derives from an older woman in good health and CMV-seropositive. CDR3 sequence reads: CARSLWDRGVANTEAFF. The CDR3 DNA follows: TGTGCCAGAAGCTTGTGGGACAGGGGAGTCGCGAACACTGAAGCTTTCTTT.